This T cell receptor (beta chain) was captured in a study of CD4 T cells in relation to SARS-CoV-2 and coronaviruses (dated by TCRdb to 2020 to 2023). For the wider study: Across all 12 patients in the convalescent cohort, the median age was roughly 38 years, with a range of roughly 21 to 72 years. Among the approximately 12 convalescent patients, 8 males and 4 females were included, and two of the subjects were Hispanic. Shared crossreactive spike epitopes were mapped to their HLA restriction using patient-derived lymphoblastoid cell lines. At the level of individual TCR clonotypes, the study evaluated whether memory CD4+ T cells crossreact between the spike proteins of SARS-CoV-2 and those of common cold coronaviruses. The Adaptive Biotechnologies TCR-sequencing kit was used to sequence samples from a few pre-COVID donors and the naive versus memory experiments, whereas other data were Illumina-based. A different, Illumina-based TCR-beta assay was used to sequence expansion assays from other donors in the study.

General conclusions and limits of the study: Naive versus memory sequencing indicated the assay detects memory recall responses rather than primary responses primed during culture. Crossreactive clones showed significantly weaker SARS-CoV-2-driven expansion than monoreactive clones, consistent with antigenic imprinting. Memory CD4+ clonotypes crossrecognizing SARS-CoV-2 and at least one common cold coronavirus spike were found in approximately 65% of donors. Because the crossreactivity analysis focused on spike protein, crossreactivity against other viral proteins was not assessed. No donor contributed both pre-pandemic and post-infection samples, which limited tracing the source of pre-existing responses. The study was constrained by small numbers of patients and of tested TCRs.

Naive and memory CD4+ T cells were separated from cryopreserved PBMCs by CD4 enrichment followed by EasySep naive CD4+ T cell enrichment. Ficoll-Paque PLUS gradient centrifugation was used to isolate PBMCs from either whole blood or leukapheresis product. PBMCs were either used fresh in the expansion assay or cryopreserved at -140 degrees C. The QIAamp Micro DNA Kit was used to extract genomic DNA from the CD4+ T cells. Notes on this clone: Its antigen has not been determined. No base qualities exist here, and no much larger clone lies one base off it.

Uncultured naive and memory CD4+ T cell DNA received deep-resolution immunoSEQ TCR-beta sequencing. The authors processed their data as follows. During preprocessing, nonproductive sequences were removed, along with CDR3s that did not begin with C, did not end with F or W, or were shorter than 7 amino acids. Cultured and uncultured naive and memory CD4+ repertoires were searched for previously identified spike- and CEF-reactive CDR3s. CDR3 homology was quantified as pairwise Levenshtein distance, calculated with the stringdist R package after three terminal residues were trimmed from each end. TCRdb took over this immuneACCESS table, retaining in-frame rearrangements with V and J assigned. Such tables are incomplete; in checked studies, under half of the missing clones stem from an unresolved V gene, and the remainder is unexplained. For V, J and clone size, that table is used; D and trimming come from the DNA. The sample table shows 35,000 to 45,000 clones, and roughly 90% are seen once. The biggest ten clones account for approximately 8.8% of the sample.

The source material was memory CD4+ T cells from PBMCs. In light of the paper, this sample's cell subset or site label describes: memory (non-naive) CD4+ T cells. This sequence originates from an adult with COVID-19.

Here is the DNA: TGTGCCAGCAGCCGCGACAGGGTAAACACTGAAGCTTTCTTT. Its protein reads: CASSRDRVNTEAFF. The rearrangement combines TRBV11-1 with TRBJ1-1, and TRBD1 matches 7 of the central bases. CDR1 is given as SGHAT and CDR2 as FQDESV, both from the germline V gene (reference sequence). Spanning cysteine to phenylalanine, the CDR3 consists of 14 amino acids. Of the read, only the CDR3 DNA is kept; its 42 bases are in frame from base 1. Trimmed from V: 5 bases; trimmed from J: 2 bases; junction bases lacking a gene match: 5.